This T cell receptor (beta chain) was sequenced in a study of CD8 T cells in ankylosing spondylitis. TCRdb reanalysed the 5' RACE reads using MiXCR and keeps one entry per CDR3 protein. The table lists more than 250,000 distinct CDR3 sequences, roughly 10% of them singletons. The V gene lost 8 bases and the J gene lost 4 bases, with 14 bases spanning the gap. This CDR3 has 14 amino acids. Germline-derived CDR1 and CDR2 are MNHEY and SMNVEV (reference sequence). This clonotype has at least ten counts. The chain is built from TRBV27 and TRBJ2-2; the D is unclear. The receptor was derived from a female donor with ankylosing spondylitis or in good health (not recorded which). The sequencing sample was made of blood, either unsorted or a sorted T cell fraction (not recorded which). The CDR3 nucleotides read TGTGCCAGCTTAGGCCCCGGACCCACCGGGGAGCTGTTTTTT. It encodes CASLGPGPTGELFF.